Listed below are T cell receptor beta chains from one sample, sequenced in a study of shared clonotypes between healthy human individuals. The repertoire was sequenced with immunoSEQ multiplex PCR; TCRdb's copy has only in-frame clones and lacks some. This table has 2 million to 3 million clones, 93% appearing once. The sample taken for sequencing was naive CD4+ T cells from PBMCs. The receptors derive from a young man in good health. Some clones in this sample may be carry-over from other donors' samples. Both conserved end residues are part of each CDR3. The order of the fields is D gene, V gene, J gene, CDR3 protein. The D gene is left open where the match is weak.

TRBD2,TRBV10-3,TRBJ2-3,CAISDGTSGLTDTQYF
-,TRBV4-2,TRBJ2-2,CASSRGQLLANTGELFF
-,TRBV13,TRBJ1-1,CASSPQGIIGGEAFF
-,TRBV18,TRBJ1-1,CASSLNRVNTEAFF
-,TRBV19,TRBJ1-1,CASSTAVIAFF
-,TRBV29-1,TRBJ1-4,CSVDQGTNEKLFF
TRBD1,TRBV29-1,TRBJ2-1,CSKRTGGRDEQFF
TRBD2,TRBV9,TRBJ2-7,CASSVGSGRVYQSSYEQYF
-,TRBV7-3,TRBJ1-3,CASSLEGSSGNTIYF
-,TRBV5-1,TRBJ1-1,CASSVQGWNTEAFF
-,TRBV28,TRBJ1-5,CASSPVYSNQPQHF
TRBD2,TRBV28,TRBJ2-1,CASSSPGTSVYNEQFF
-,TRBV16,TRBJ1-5,CASSQSDSPQLSYQPQHF
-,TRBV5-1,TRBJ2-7,CASSLRNPPASGPHEQYF
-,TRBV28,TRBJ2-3,CASRGTDTQYF
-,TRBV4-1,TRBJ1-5,CASSRTTDNQPQHF
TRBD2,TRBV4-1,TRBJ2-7,CASSQLEAGTYEQYF
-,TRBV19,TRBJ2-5,CASRKAPQETQYF
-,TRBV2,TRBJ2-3,CASSEVGVTDTQYF
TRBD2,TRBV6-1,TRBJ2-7,CASRGLAAYYEQYF
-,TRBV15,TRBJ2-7,CATSPGVSEQYF
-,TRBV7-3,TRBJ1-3,CASSFGSSGNTIYF
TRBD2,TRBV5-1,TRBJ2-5,CASSLTSGSLETQYF
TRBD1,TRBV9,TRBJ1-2,CASSARDRTYGYTF
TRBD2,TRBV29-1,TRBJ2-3,CSVSGRVADTQYF
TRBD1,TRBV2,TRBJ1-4,CASTLQGATNEKLFF
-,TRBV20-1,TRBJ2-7,CSAITDEQYF
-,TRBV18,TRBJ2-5,CASSPAGKDWETQYF
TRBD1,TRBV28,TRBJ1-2,CASSFLTGQPYGYTF
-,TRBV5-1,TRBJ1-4,CASSLVGGEKLFF
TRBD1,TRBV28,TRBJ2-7,CASSDPGQGHYEQYF
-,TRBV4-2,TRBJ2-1,CASSQGAGGSYNEQFF
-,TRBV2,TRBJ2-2,CASSATKNTGELFF
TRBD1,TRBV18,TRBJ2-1,CASSLDRGLEQFF
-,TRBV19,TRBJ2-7,CASSRTGAYEQYF
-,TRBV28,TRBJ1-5,CASSLRGLRSNQPQHF
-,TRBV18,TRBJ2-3,CASSREQVADTQYF
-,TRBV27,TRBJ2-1,CASSSSGERVHNEQFF
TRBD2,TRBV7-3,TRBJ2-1,CASSPRDSGREEQFF
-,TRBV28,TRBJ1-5,CASTPSGASKNSNQPQHF
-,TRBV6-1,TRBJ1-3,CASSEQAYSGNTIYF
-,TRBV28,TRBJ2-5,CASSPYRVQETQYF
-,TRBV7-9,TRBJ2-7,CASSSMAGDEQYF
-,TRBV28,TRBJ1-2,CASSLRAPGAAYGYTF
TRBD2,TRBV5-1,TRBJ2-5,CASSPTASGRETQYF
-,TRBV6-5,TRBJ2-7,CASSYSTDYEQYF
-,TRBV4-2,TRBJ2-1,CASSRNRYDLDEQFF
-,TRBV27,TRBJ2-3,CASSWWRETDTQYF
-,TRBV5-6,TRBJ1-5,CASSLYGDGQPQHF
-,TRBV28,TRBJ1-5,CASIPEGRVLPQHF
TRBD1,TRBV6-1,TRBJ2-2,CATNRGPTQGGELFF
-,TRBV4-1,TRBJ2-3,CASSHESSTDTQYF
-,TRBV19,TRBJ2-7,CASSIDQTTKKQYF
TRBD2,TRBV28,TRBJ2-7,CASRPYSGSGYEQYF
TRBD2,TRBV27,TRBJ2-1,CASSLRWTSGALSSYNEQFF
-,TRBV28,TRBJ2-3,CASIQGNADTQYF
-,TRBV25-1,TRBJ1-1,CASSLTSMNTEAFF
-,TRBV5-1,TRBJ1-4,CASSLGGPNEKLFF
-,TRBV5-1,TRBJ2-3,CASSQGTGTDTQYF
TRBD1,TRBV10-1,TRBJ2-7,CASSDPGQGAYEQYF